Only one count was recorded for the clone carrying this TCR beta chain. As yet, its antigen is unknown. Sorted cells were HLA-DR+CD14-CD3+CD4+CD25low/- peripheral blood cells. Per the germline V gene, CDR1 is SGHNT and CDR2 is YYREEE (reference sequence). The CDR3 loop spans 14 amino acids. This sample is drawn from a study of circulating and synovial CD4+ cells in juvenile arthritis. The study, taken as a whole, reports: CPL versus bulk CD4 samples: T cell genome counts differed by at least an order of magnitude. Circulating pathogenic-like lymphocytes shared a substantially higher fraction of CDR3 sequences with synovium than bulk blood. Bulk blood CD4 repertoires were more diverse than these.

Sequenced by immunoSEQ multiplex PCR; TCRdb stores in-frame clones only, minus some. The sample includes 3,000 or so clones, 88% of them seen just once. The V and J genes are TRBV5-4 and TRBJ2-3, with 11 bases aligning to TRBD1. The sequenced sample consisted of HLA-DR+ CD4+ T cells from blood. Sample subset: circulating pathogenic-like lymphocytes, sorted as HLA-DR+CD14-CD3+CD4+CD25low/- blood T cells. The sequence derives from a human donor with juvenile idiopathic arthritis. The CDR3 region is CVDGTGGYTDTQYF. As DNA, the CDR3 is TGTGTAGACGGGACAGGGGGGTACACAGATACGCAGTATTTT.